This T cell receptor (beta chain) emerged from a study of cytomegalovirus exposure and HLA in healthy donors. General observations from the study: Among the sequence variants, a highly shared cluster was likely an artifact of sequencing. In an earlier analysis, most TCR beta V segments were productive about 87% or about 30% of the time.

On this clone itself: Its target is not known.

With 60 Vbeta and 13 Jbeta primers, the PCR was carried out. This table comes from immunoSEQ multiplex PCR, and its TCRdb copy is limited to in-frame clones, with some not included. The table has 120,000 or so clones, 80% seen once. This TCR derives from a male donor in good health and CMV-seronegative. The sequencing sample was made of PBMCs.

CDR3 nucleotides: TGTGCCAGCAGCGTAGGGGACATCGCATACTCCTACGAGCAGTACTTC. Translating gives CASSVGDIAYSYEQYF. V and J are TRBV9 and TRBJ2-7; possibly TRBD1 for D (6 bases). V was cut by 0 bases and J by 0 bases, with 13 bases left in between. The CDR3 covers 16 residues. The V gene's germline CDR1 is SGDLS and CDR2 YYNGEE.